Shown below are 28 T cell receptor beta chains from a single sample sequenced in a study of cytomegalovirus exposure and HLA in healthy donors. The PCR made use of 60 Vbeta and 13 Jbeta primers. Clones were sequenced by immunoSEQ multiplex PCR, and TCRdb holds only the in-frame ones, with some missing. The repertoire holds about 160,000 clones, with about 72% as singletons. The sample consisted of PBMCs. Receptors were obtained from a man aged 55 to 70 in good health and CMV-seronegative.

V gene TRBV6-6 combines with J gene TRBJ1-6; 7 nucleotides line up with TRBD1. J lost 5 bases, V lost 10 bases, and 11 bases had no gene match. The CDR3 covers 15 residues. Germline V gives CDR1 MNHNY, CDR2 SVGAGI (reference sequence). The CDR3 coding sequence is TGTGCCACAATCTCCGGGACAGTAAATAATTCACCCCTCCACTTT. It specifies CATISGTVNNSPLHF.

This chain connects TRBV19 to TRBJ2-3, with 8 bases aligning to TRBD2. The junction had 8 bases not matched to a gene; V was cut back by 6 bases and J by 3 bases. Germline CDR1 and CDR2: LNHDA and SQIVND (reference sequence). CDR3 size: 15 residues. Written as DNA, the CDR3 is TGTGCCAGTAGAGAAGCGGGGGTTGGAACAGATACGCAGTATTTT. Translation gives CASREAGVGTDTQYF. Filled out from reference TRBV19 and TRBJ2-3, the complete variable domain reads DGGITQSPKYLFRKEGQNVTLSCEQNLNHDAMYWYRQDPGQGLRLIYYSQIVNDFQKGDIAEGYSVSREKKESFPLTVTSAQKNPTAFYLCASREAGVGTDTQYFGPGTRLTVL.

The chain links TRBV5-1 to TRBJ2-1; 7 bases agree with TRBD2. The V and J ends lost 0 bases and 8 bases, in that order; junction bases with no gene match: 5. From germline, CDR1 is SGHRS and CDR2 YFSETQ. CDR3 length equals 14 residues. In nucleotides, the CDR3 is TGCGCCAGCAGCTTGGACAGTGGGGGGGATGAGCAGTTCTTC. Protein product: CASSLDSGGDEQFF.

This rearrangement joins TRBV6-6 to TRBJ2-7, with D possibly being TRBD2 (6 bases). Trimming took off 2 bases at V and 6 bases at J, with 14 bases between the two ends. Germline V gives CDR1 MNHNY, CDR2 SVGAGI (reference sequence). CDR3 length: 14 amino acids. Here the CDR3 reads CASSYDQLGGEQYF. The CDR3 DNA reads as TGTGCCAGCAGTTACGACCAGCTGGGGGGCGAGCAGTACTTC.

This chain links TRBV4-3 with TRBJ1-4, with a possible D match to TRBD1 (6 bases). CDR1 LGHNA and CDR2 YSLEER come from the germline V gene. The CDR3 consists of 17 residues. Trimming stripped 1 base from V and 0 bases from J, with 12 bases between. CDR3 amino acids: CASSQGGHGATNEKLFF. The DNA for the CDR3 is TGCGCCAGCAGCCAAGGGGGACATGGTGCAACTAATGAAAAACTGTTTTTT.

The CDR3 reads CASIWGGNGNTIYF. DNA of the CDR3: TGCGCCAGCATCTGGGGGGGAAATGGAAACACCATATATTTT. The chain joins TRBV5-1 to TRBJ1-3, with a possible D match to TRBD1 (5 bases). CDR3 size: 14 residues. CDR1 and CDR2 (germline): SGHRS, YFSETQ. The V end lost 6 bases, the J end lost 3 bases, and 13 bases lay between the germline ends. Full variable domain (outside the CDR3, taken from reference TRBV5-1 and TRBJ1-3): KAGVTQTPRYLIKTRGQQVTLSCSPISGHRSVSWYQQTPGQGLQFLFEYFSETQRNKGNFPGRFSGRQFSNSRSEMNVSTLELGDSALYLCASIWGGNGNTIYFGEGSWLTVV.

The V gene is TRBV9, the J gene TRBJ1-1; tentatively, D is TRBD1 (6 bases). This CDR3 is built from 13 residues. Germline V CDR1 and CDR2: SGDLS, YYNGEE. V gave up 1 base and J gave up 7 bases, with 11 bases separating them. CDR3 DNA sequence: TGTGCCAGCAGCGTAAGCGGACAGCTTGAAGCTTTCTTT. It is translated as CASSVSGQLEAFF.

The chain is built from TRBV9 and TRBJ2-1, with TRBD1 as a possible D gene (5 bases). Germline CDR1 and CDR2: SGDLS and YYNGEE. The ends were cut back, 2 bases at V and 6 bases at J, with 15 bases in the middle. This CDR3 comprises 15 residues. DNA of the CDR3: TGTGCCAGCAGCGTTGGCCGGCAGGGTGGCAATGAGCAGTTCTTC. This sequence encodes CASSVGRQGGNEQFF.

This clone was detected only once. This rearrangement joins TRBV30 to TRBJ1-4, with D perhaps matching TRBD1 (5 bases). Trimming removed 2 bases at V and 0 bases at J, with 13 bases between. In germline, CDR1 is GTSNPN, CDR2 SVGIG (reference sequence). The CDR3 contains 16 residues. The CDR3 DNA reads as TGTGCCTGGAGTTCGGGACTGGAGGCAACTAATGAAAAACTGTTTTTT. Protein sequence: CAWSSGLEATNEKLFF.

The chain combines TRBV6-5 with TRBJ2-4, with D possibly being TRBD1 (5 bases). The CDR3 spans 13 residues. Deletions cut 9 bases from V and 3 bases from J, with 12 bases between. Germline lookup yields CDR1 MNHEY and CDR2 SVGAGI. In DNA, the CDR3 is TGTGCCAGTAAGACAGCGCTCAAAAACATTCAGTACTTC. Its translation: CASKTALKNIQYF.

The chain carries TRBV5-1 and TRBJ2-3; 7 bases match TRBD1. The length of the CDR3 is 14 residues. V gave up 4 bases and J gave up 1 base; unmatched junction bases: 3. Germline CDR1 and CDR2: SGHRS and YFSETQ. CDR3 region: CASSPGTGTDTQYF. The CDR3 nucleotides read TGCGCCAGCAGCCCGGGGACAGGCACAGATACGCAGTATTTT.

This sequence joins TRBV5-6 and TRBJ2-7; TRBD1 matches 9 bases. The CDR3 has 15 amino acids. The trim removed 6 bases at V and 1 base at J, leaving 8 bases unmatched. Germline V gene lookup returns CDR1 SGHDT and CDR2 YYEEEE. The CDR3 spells CASNLRGTGSYEQYF. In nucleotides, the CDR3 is TGTGCCAGCAACCTTCGAGGGACAGGGTCCTACGAGCAGTACTTC.

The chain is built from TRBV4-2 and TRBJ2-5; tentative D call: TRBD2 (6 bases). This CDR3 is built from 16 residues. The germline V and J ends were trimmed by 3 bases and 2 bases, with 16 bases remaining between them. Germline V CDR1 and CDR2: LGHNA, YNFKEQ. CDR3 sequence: CASSQDPGVAQETQYF. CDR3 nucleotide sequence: TGTGCCAGCAGCCAGGACCCGGGGGTGGCGCAAGAGACCCAGTACTTC.

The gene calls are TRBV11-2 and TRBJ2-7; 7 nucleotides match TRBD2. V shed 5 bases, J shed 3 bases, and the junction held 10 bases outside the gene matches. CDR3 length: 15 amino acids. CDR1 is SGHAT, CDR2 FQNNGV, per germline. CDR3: CASSRSRDYYYEQYF. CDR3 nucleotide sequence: TGTGCCAGCAGCAGATCCCGGGACTATTACTACGAGCAGTACTTC.

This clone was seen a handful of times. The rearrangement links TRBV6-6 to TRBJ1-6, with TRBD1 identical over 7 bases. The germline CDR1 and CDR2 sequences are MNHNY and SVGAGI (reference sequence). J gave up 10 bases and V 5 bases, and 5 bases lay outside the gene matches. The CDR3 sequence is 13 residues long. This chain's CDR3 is CASSQTGNSPLHF. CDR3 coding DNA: TGTGCCAGCAGTCAGACAGGGAACTCACCCCTCCACTTT.

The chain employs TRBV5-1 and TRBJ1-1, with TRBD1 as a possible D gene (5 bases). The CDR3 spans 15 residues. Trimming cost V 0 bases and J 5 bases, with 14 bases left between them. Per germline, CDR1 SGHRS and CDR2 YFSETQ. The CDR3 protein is CASSLGGSKGTEAFF. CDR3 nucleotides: TGCGCCAGCAGCTTGGGCGGCTCTAAGGGGACTGAAGCTTTCTTT.

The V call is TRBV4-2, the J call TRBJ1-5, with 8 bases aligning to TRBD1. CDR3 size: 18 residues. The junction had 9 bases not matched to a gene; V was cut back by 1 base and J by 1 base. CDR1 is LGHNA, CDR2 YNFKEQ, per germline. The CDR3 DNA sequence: TGTGCCAGCAGCCAAGGGGCCAGGGGGCGACCAAGCAATCAGCCCCAGCATTTT. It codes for CASSQGARGRPSNQPQHF.

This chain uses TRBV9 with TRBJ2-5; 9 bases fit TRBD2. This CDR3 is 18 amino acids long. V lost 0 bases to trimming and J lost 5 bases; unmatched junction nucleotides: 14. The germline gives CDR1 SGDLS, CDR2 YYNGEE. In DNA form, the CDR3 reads TGTGCCAGCAGCGTAGGGGCGGGGGGGCTAGCGGCTAGGGAGACCCAGTACTTC. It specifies CASSVGAGGLAARETQYF.

The CDR3 loop is CTSSEGGDGPYEQYF. CDR3 nucleotides: TGCACCAGCAGCGAAGGGGGGGACGGCCCCTACGAGCAGTACTTC. V and J are TRBV1 and TRBJ2-7; whether TRBD2, the table's D call, matches the DNA was not checked. TRBV1 is labeled a pseudogene. The CDR3 totals 15 residues.

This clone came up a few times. This chain's CDR3 is CAISREAGGLPSSYEQYF. Written as DNA, the CDR3 is TGTGCCATCAGTCGGGAAGCGGGAGGGTTACCCAGCTCCTACGAGCAGTACTTC. This chain uses TRBV10-3 with TRBJ2-7; TRBD2 agrees at 10 bases. Trimming at V came to 5 bases and at J to 0 bases, leaving 13 bases not matched to a gene. Germline V lookup: CDR1 ENHRY, CDR2 SYGVKD. The CDR3 loop spans 18 amino acids.

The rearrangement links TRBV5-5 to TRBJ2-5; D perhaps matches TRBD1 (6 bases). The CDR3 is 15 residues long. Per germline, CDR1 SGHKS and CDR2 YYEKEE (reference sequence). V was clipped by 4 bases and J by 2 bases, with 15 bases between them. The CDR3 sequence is CASSQRTATQETQYF. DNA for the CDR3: TGTGCCAGCAGCCAACGGACAGCGACGCAAGAGACCCAGTACTTC.

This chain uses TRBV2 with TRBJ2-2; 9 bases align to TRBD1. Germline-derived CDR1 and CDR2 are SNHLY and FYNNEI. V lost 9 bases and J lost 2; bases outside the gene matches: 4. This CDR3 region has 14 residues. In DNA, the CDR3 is TGTGCCAGAGGACAGGGGAGCAACACCGGGGAGCTGTTTTTT. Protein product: CARGQGSNTGELFF.

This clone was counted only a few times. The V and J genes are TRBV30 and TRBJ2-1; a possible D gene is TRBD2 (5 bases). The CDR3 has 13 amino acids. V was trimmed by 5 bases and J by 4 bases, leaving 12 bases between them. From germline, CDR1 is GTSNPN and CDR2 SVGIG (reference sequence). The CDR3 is CAWFRTEYNEQFF. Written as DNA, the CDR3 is TGTGCCTGGTTTCGGACTGAGTACAATGAGCAGTTCTTC.

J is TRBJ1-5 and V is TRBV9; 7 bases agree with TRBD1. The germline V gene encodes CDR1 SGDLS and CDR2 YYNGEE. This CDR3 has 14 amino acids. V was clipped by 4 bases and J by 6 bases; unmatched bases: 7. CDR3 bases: TGTGCCAGCAGCCCCACAGGGGAGGCTCAGCCCCAGCATTTT. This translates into CASSPTGEAQPQHF.

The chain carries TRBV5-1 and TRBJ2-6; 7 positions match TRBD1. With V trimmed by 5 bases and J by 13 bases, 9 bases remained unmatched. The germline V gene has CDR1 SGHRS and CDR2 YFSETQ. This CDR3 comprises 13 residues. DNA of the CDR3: TGCGCCAGCAGTTTCGGGACAGCCGGGGTCCTGACTTTC. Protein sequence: CASSFGTAGVLTF.

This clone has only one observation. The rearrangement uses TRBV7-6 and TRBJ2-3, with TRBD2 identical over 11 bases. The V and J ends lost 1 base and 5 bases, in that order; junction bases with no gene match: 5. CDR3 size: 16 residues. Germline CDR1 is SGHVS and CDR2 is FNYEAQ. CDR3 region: CASSLVAGGPRDTQYF. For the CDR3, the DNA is TGTGCCAGCAGCTTAGTAGCGGGGGGGCCTAGAGATACGCAGTATTTT. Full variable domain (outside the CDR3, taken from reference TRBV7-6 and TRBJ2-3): GAGVSQSPRYKVTKRGQDVALRCDPISGHVSLYWYRQALGQGPEFLTYFNYEAQQDKSGLPNDRFSAERPEGSISTLTIQRTEQRDSAMYRCASSLVAGGPRDTQYFGPGTRLTVL.

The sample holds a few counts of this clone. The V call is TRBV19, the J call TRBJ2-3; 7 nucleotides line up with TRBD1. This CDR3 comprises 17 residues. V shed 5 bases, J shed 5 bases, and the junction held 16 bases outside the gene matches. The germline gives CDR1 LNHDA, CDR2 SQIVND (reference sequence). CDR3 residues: CASSQAFQGQAVDTQYF. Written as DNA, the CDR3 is TGTGCCAGTAGTCAGGCCTTTCAAGGACAGGCCGTAGATACGCAGTATTTT.

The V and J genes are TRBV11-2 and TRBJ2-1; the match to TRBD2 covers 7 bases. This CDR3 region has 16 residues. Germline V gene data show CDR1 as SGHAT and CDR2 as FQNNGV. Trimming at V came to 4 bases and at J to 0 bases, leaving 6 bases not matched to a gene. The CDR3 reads CASSSSGGSSYNEQFF. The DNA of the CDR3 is TGTGCCAGCAGCTCCTCCGGCGGGAGCTCCTACAATGAGCAGTTCTTC. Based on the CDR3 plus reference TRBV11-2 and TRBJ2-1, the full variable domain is EAGVAQSPRYKIIEKRQSVAFWCNPISGHATLYWYQQILGQGPKLLIQFQNNGVVDDSQLPKDRFSAERLKGVDSTLKIQPAKLEDSAVYLCASSSSGGSSYNEQFFGPGTRLTVL.